A single sample gave rise to the 26 T cell receptor beta chains below, sequenced in a study of metastatic and nonmetastatic thyroid tumors. No treatment had been given to any patient before thyroid surgery. TCRdb reanalyzed the PCR reads via MiXCR. The profile shows tens of thousands of clones, less than 50% of them singletons. The source material was tumor tissue. Receptor source: a male donor with papillary thyroid cancer or a benign thyroid nodule (not recorded which). Some clones in this sample may be carry-over from other donors' samples.

The table lists this clone with a count of one. The J gene is TRBJ2-7, the V gene TRBV11-2, with 11 bases identical to TRBD2. Looked up from germline, CDR1 is SGHAT and CDR2 is FQNNGV. The J segment lost 6 bases and the V segment lost 8 bases, leaving 15 bases of the junction unmatched. The CDR3 has 16 amino acids. This CDR3 reads CASSTIILAGGGEQYF. CDR3 bases: TGTGCCAGCTCTACCATCATCCTAGCGGGAGGCGGCGAGCAGTACTTC.

The rearrangement joins TRBV27 to TRBJ1-5; unclear D gene. Trimming took 1 base from V and 2 from J, leaving 6 bases between them. Looked up from germline, CDR1 is MNHEY and CDR2 is SMNVEV (reference sequence). This CDR3 is 14 amino acids long. DNA of the CDR3: TGTGCCAGCAGTTTATATCGTGGCAATCAGCCCCAGCATTTT. Translation gives CASSLYRGNQPQHF.

This chain uses TRBV12-3 or TRBV12-4 with TRBJ1-3, with no clear D. CDR3 length equals 11 residues. V was pared by 7 bases and J by 8 bases, with 9 bases between. The CDR3 protein is CASTPGDTIYF. The CDR3 bases are TGTGCCAGCACCCCTGGGGACACCATATATTTT.

This clone was counted between two and nine times. V usage is TRBV5-8 and J usage is TRBJ1-5; D is unclear. The CDR3 is made up of 16 amino acids. Germline-derived CDR1 and CDR2 are SGHTS and YDEGEE. With 2 bases removed from V and 7 bases from J, the gap between germline ends came to 19 bases. The CDR3 bases are TGTGCCAGCAGCTTCTCTAGAGGCGGAAGCCTACAGCCCCAGCATTTT. Translation gives CASSFSRGGSLQPQHF.

V and J are TRBV7-8 and TRBJ1-2; 9 bases are a match to TRBD1. CDR1 and CDR2 (germline): SGHVS, FQNEAQ. The CDR3 covers 15 residues. J gave up 7 bases and V 5 bases, and 11 bases lay outside the gene matches. CDR3 residues: CASSHPGQGSTGYTF. The CDR3 nucleotides are TGTGCCAGCAGCCACCCGGGACAGGGTTCCACTGGCTACACCTTC.

This chain links TRBV20-1 with TRBJ1-2; tentative D call: TRBD1 (5 bases). CDR1 and CDR2 (germline): DFQATT, SNEGSKA (reference sequence). The CDR3 length is 15 residues. V gave up 3 bases and J gave up 5 bases, with 19 bases separating them. CDR3 coding DNA: TGCAGTGCTAGTGACATAGGGACGGAACCATATGGCTACACCTTC. Translation: CSASDIGTEPYGYTF.

As for this clone: One junction end disagrees with the germline gene, perhaps due to a read error. V and J are TRBV7-6 and TRBJ1-6, with a tentative D call TRBD1 (6 bases). This CDR3 is 20 amino acids long. Germline lookup yields CDR1 SGHVS and CDR2 FNYEAQ. The CDR3 DNA follows: TGTGCTAGCAGCTTAGCCCGCTACAGGGCCGAGAAGGCTAAAAATTCACCCCTCCACTTT. Encoded protein: CASSLARYRAEKAKNSPLHF. Based on the CDR3 plus reference TRBV7-6 and TRBJ1-6, the full variable domain is GAGVSQSPRYKVTKRGQDVALRCDPISGHVSLYWYRQALGQGPEFLTYFNYEAQQDKSGLPNDRFSAERPEGSISTLTIQRTEQRDSAMYRCASSLARYRAEKAKNSPLHFGNGTRLTVT.

This chain joins TRBV7-2 and TRBJ1-1; no definite D call. CDR1 SGHTA and CDR2 FQGNSA come from the germline V gene. Trimming took 4 bases from V and 1 from J, leaving 7 bases between them. The CDR3 has 13 residues. The DNA for the CDR3 is TGTGCCAGCAGCTCAGACAAGAACACTGAAGCTTTCTTT. It specifies CASSSDKNTEAFF.

The rearrangement links TRBV30 to TRBJ2-1; D possibly uses TRBD1 or TRBD2 (6 bases each). The CDR3 is 15 residues long. The V end lost 1 base, the J end lost 4 bases, and 14 bases lay between the germline ends. Germline CDR1 reads GTSNPN; CDR2 reads SVGIG (reference sequence). CDR3 protein: CAWSGYRAGYNEQFF. The CDR3 nucleotides read TGTGCCTGGAGTGGGTACAGGGCGGGATACAATGAGCAGTTCTTC.

This rearrangement joins TRBV19 to TRBJ1-2; TRBD1 aligns across 7 bases. V was pared by 4 bases and J by 6 bases, with 11 bases of the junction left unmatched. The CDR3 runs 15 residues. Per the germline V gene, CDR1 is LNHDA and CDR2 is SQIVND (reference sequence). In DNA, the CDR3 is TGTGCCAGTAGTACCCCGACAGGGTCGGGTGATGGCTACACCTTC. This gives the protein CASSTPTGSGDGYTF. The variable domain in full, completed from reference TRBV19 and TRBJ1-2, reads DGGITQSPKYLFRKEGQNVTLSCEQNLNHDAMYWYRQDPGQGLRLIYYSQIVNDFQKGDIAEGYSVSREKKESFPLTVTSAQKNPTAFYLCASSTPTGSGDGYTFGSGTRLTVV.

The V and J genes are TRBV3-1 and TRBJ2-1; D not resolved. Germline CDR1 LGHDT, CDR2 YNNKEL (reference sequence). This CDR3 comprises 12 residues. V dropped 4 bases and J dropped 10 bases, with 11 bases sitting between them. The CDR3 loop reads CASSPSGGEQFF. The CDR3 DNA sequence: TGTGCCAGCAGCCCCTCCGGTGGGGAGCAGTTCTTC.

This clone occurred a few times. This rearrangement joins TRBV10-1 to TRBJ2-1; D may be TRBD1 or TRBD2 (5 bases each). The CDR3 is 12 residues long. Trimming cost V 3 bases and J 12 bases, with 12 bases left between them. The germline CDR1 and CDR2 sequences are WNHNN and SYGVQD (reference sequence). This chain's CDR3 is CASSDPSGGQFF. The DNA of the CDR3 is TGCGCCAGCAGTGACCCCAGTGGGGGGCAGTTCTTC.

The rearrangement joins TRBV27 to TRBJ1-2; 7 bases align to TRBD1. V lost 5 bases to trimming and J lost 5 bases; unmatched junction nucleotides: 5. The CDR3 has 13 residues. CDR1 and CDR2 (germline): MNHEY, SMNVEV (reference sequence). The CDR3 region has the DNA TGTGCCAGCAGTCCCCGCAGGGGGTATGGCTACACCTTC. As protein: CASSPRRGYGYTF.

This clone came up once. The chain employs TRBV30 and TRBJ1-5; the match to TRBD1 covers 7 bases. V was clipped by 5 bases and J by 4 bases; unmatched bases: 8. CDR1 GTSNPN and CDR2 SVGIG come from the germline V gene (reference sequence). The CDR3 loop spans 14 amino acids. The CDR3: CAWAKRQGNQPQHF. In nucleotides, the CDR3 is TGTGCCTGGGCTAAAAGACAGGGAAATCAGCCCCAGCATTTT.

This clone was observed once. The chain is built from TRBV11-2 and TRBJ2-1; 8 positions agree with TRBD2. There are 11 residues in the CDR3. The V gene's germline CDR1 is SGHAT and CDR2 FQNNGV. The junction had 2 bases not matched to a gene; V was cut back by 5 bases and J by 11 bases. The CDR3 protein is CASSLAGKQFF. The CDR3 DNA sequence: TGTGCCAGCAGCCTAGCGGGCAAGCAGTTCTTC. The variable domain in full, completed from reference TRBV11-2 and TRBJ2-1, reads EAGVAQSPRYKIIEKRQSVAFWCNPISGHATLYWYQQILGQGPKLLIQFQNNGVVDDSQLPKDRFSAERLKGVDSTLKIQPAKLEDSAVYLCASSLAGKQFFGPGTRLTVL.

The genes are TRBV11-2 and TRBJ2-5; D remains ambiguous. Between the trimmed V and J ends, which lost 1 base and 8 bases, there was a span of 8 bases. The CDR3 loop spans 12 amino acids. Germline CDR1 and CDR2: SGHAT and FQNNGV. The CDR3, as DNA: TGTGCCAGCAGCTTAGGGCAGGATACCCAGTACTTC. It codes for CASSLGQDTQYF.

The CDR3 DNA sequence: TGTGCCAGCAGCGTGACGGGGGGGCCAGATACGCAGTATTTT. Protein product: CASSVTGGPDTQYF. V is TRBV9 and J is TRBJ2-3; 8 bases are shared with TRBD2. Germline V gives CDR1 SGDLS, CDR2 YYNGEE. V lost 2 bases to trimming and J lost 4 bases; unmatched junction nucleotides: 3. This CDR3 has 14 amino acids.

This sequence joins TRBV20-1 and TRBJ1-2; D perhaps matches TRBD1 (6 bases). The CDR3 spans 14 residues. Germline CDR1 is DFQATT and CDR2 is SNEGSKA (reference sequence). Trimming stripped 6 bases from V and 2 bases from J, with 16 bases between. The DNA of the CDR3 is TGCAGTGCCACTGGCGGGGGCTGGAACTATGGCTACACCTTC. Translated, it gives CSATGGGWNYGYTF.

The rearrangement uses TRBV20-1 and TRBJ2-7; D is possibly TRBD2 (6 bases). Trimming pared 6 bases from V and 0 bases from J, leaving 15 bases between. Germline values: CDR1 DFQATT, CDR2 SNEGSKA (reference sequence). This CDR3 has 14 residues. CDR3 residues: CSAVRLDLSYEQYF. DNA for the CDR3: TGCAGTGCGGTGAGACTAGACCTCTCCTACGAGCAGTACTTC.

The chain combines TRBV20-1 with TRBJ2-7, with TRBD1 identical over 7 bases. The ends lost 3 bases at V and 0 bases at J; junction bases unmatched: 11. This CDR3 has 16 amino acids. Germline V lookup: CDR1 DFQATT, CDR2 SNEGSKA (reference sequence). CDR3 nucleotide sequence: TGCAGTGCTAGCTCGGCTGACAGGGTCCTCTCCTACGAGCAGTACTTC. Protein product: CSASSADRVLSYEQYF.

This clone occurred a few times. The chain joins TRBV28 to TRBJ2-1; 9 bases are shared with TRBD1. The CDR3 is 19 amino acids. The V gene end was trimmed by 9 bases and the J gene end by 0 bases; junction bases not matched to a gene: 18. The V gene's germline CDR1 is MDHEN and CDR2 SYDVKM. The CDR3 DNA sequence: TGTGCCAGTAAGCGTAGGACAGGGGTTGCGGGAAGCTCCTACAATGAGCAGTTCTTC. Translated, it gives CASKRRTGVAGSSYNEQFF.

The chain employs TRBV20-1 and TRBJ2-7; D is ambiguous. CDR3 length: 15 residues. The V gene's germline CDR1 is DFQATT and CDR2 SNEGSKA (reference sequence). Trimming cost V 1 base and J 0 bases, with 13 bases left between them. In DNA form, the CDR3 reads TGCAGTGCTAGAGGCTTAAGGAGCAGCTCCTACGAGCAGTACTTC. Its translation: CSARGLRSSSYEQYF.

This clone turned up a few times. CDR3 amino acids: CASSLRSGQETQYF. CDR3 in DNA: TGTGCCAGCAGTTTACGATCAGGGCAAGAGACCCAGTACTTC. V and J are TRBV28 and TRBJ2-5; D may be TRBD1 (5 bases). CDR3 size: 14 residues. In germline, CDR1 is MDHEN, CDR2 SYDVKM. Deletions cut 2 bases from V and 2 bases from J, with 9 bases between.

Worth noting for this clone: Compared with germline, one end of the junction differs, possibly owing to a read error. The chain employs TRBV30 and TRBJ1-5; TRBD1 is a possible D gene (5 bases). The CDR3 consists of 15 residues. Germline V lookup: CDR1 GTSNPN, CDR2 SVGIG (reference sequence). The CDR3 DNA sequence: TGTGCCTGGAGTCGGGGGACCACACGGAATCAGCCCCAGCACTTT. Its translation is CAWSRGTTRNQPQHF.

This clone occurred a few times. The CDR3 does not end in the conserved phenylalanine or tryptophan, so this is likely a read error. The genes are TRBV12-3 or TRBV12-4 and TRBJ1-6; 10 bases are a match to TRBD1. V lost 6 bases, J lost 9 bases, and 8 bases stayed unmatched. CDR3 length: 15 residues. Here the CDR3 reads CASSSPGQGGSPLHL. The CDR3 DNA reads TGTGCCAGCAGCTCGCCCGGACAGGGGGGTTCACCCCTCCACCTT.

The chain recombines TRBV28 with TRBJ1-2, with D possibly matching TRBD1 (6 bases). CDR1 MDHEN and CDR2 SYDVKM come from the germline V gene. The CDR3 is 13 amino acids. CDR3 bases: TGTGCGGCGTCTAAAACAGGGAACTATGGCTACACCTTC. Translation gives CAASKTGNYGYTF.